This T cell receptor beta chain was captured in a study of cytomegalovirus exposure and HLA in healthy donors. Study-wide points: Specificity for CMV antigens was confirmed in vitro for three of the CMV-associated chains. Altogether, some 160 TCR beta chains were recorded as cytomegalovirus-associated.

The data were produced by immunoSEQ multiplex PCR, yet TCRdb's version contains in-frame clones alone and is incomplete. The sample contains roughly 300,000 clones, around 87% of which appear only once. The donors were part of the roughly 110-subject validation cohort, which stood apart from the roughly 670-subject first cohort. The V gene end was trimmed by 5 bases and the J gene end by 5 bases; junction bases not matched to a gene: 3. In germline, CDR1 is SEHNR, CDR2 FQNEAQ (reference sequence). The CDR3 is 13 residues long. This clone appeared once. Its antigen remains unidentified. The sequenced sample was PBMCs. The receptor was derived from a woman younger than 30 in good health and CMV-seronegative. V is TRBV7-9 and J is TRBJ1-1; 9 nucleotides match TRBD1. CDR3 protein: CASSLTGGTEAFF. The CDR3 coding sequence is TGTGCCAGCAGCCTGACAGGGGGGACTGAAGCTTTCTTT.